Listed below are T cell receptor beta chains from one sample, sequenced in a study of blood T cell repertoires in COVID-19. Clones were sequenced by immunoSEQ multiplex PCR, and TCRdb holds only the in-frame ones, with some missing. The repertoire holds 150,000 or so clones, with around 80% as singletons. The sequenced sample was peripheral blood. These receptors were collected from a human donor with acute or convalescent COVID-19. The donor label of this sample is uncertain. CDR3s leave out the opening cysteine and the closing phenylalanine or tryptophan.

j_call: TRBJ1-1
v_call: TRBV3-1/TRBV3-2
cdr3_aa: ASSQRGRDTEAF

j_call: TRBJ1-2
v_call: TRBV6-6
cdr3_aa: ASSYDREYGYT

j_call: TRBJ2-1
v_call: TRBV27
cdr3_aa: ASSVFRGLNEQF

j_call: TRBJ2-7
v_call: TRBV5-1
cdr3_aa: ASSPTSVSSYEQY

j_call: TRBJ1-6
v_call: TRBV5-8
cdr3_aa: ASSLATGVGSPLH

j_call: TRBJ1-1
v_call: TRBV5-1
cdr3_aa: ASSLAQGDPNTEAF

j_call: TRBJ1-2
v_call: TRBV2
cdr3_aa: ASSYRQGANYGYT

j_call: TRBJ2-1
v_call: TRBV27
cdr3_aa: ASRSTPDLLAGGQF

j_call: TRBJ1-4
v_call: TRBV7-8
cdr3_aa: ASSLGSGREKLF

j_call: TRBJ1-3
v_call: TRBV7-2
cdr3_aa: ASGRQGPFSGNTIY

j_call: TRBJ2-6
v_call: TRBV5-1
cdr3_aa: ASSLTTSGANVLT

j_call: TRBJ1-5
v_call: TRBV7-2
cdr3_aa: ASSLARGSNQPQH

j_call: TRBJ1-2
v_call: TRBV5-4
cdr3_aa: ASSLGGTGPYGYT

j_call: TRBJ1-6
v_call: TRBV3-1/TRBV3-2
cdr3_aa: ASSQDLASPLH

j_call: TRBJ2-7
v_call: TRBV9
cdr3_aa: ASSPGTGWGDEQY

j_call: TRBJ2-7
v_call: TRBV2
cdr3_aa: ASGQISSYEQY

j_call: TRBJ2-6
v_call: TRBV11-2
cdr3_aa: ASSLAPYGANVLT

j_call: TRBJ1-2
v_call: TRBV12-3/TRBV12-4
cdr3_aa: ASTTANYGYT

j_call: TRBJ1-2
v_call: TRBV11-2
cdr3_aa: ASSREGNNYGYT

j_call: TRBJ2-5
v_call: TRBV4-1
cdr3_aa: ASSPPEGTARETQY